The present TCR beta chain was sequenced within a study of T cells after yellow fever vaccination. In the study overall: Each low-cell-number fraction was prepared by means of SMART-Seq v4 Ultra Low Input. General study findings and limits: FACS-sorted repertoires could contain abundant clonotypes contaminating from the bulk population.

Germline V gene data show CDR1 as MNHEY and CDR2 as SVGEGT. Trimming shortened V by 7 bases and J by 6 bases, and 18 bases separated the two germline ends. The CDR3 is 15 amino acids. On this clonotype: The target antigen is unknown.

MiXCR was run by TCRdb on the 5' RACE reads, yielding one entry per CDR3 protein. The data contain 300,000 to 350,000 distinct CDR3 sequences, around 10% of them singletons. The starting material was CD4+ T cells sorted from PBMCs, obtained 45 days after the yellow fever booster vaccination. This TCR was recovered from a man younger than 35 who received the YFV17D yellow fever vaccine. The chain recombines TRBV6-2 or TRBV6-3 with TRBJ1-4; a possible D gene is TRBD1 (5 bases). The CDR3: CASTPRGFRDEKLFF. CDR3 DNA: TGTGCCAGCACCCCAAGGGGATTTCGGGATGAAAAACTGTTTTTT.